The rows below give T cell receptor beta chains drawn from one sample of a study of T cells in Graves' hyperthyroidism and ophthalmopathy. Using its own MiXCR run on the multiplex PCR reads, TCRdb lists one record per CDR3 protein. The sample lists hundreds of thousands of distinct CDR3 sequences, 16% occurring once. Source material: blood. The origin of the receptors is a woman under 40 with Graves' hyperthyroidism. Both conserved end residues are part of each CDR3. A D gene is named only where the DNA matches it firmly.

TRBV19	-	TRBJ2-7	CASSISGSNYEQYF
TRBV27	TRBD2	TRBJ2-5	CASSLWGGRPGETQYF
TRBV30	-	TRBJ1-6	CAWQTGTDNSPLHF
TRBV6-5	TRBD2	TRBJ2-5	CASSNAGDSGGETQYF
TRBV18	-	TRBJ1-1	CASSPLGALEAFF
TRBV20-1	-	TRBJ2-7	CSARGDSEQYF
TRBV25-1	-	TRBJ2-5	CASSRALGGYQETQYF
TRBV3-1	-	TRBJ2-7	CASSPAHTYEQYF
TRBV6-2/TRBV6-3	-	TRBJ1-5	CASSLPGRVNQPQHF
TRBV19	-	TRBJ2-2	CASTTWMGRKAGELFF
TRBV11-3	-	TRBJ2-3	CASSSTGPGTQYF
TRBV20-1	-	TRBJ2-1	CSARRSYNEQFF
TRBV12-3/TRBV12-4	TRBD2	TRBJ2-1	CASSPGTSGIDEQFF
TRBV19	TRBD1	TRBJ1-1	CASRNPGQGNTEAFF
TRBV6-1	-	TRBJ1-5	CASRLQGDQPQHF
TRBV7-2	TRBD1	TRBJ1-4	CASSQSGTGGEKLFF
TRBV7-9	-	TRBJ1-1	CASSLGSLGMNTEAFF
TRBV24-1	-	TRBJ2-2	CATSDPRGGPGELFF
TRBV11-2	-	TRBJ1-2	CASSPGPGVGYTF
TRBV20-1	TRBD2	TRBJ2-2	CSARDSTSGRAGELFF
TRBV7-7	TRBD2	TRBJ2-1	CASSLSASGNEQLF
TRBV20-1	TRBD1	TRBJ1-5	CSASQGGIPNQPQHF
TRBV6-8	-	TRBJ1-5	CASSYRESNQPQHF
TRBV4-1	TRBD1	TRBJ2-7	CASSPSWTGEAYEQYF
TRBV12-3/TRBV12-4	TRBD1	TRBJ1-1	CASSAGQGTNTEAFF
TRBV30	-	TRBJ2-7	CACKISYEQYF
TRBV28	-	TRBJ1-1	CASSLDTEAFF
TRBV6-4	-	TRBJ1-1	CATGPRPDSVVRYAGDTEAFF
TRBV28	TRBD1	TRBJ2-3	CASSLRDRAEADTQYF